Listed below are T cell receptor beta chains from one sample, sequenced in a study of T-cell reconstitution after alpha-beta-depleted transplantation in children. TCRdb called the PCR reads again in MiXCR, with one record for every CDR3 protein. Here the sample spans hundreds of thousands of distinct CDR3 sequences, 15% to 20% being singletons. Sequenced here: PBMCs, mostly from graft donor cells, sampled 360 days after TCRalphabeta/CD19-depleted stem cell transplant. The receptor set was obtained from a male patient aged 2-15 years who had a stem cell transplant for acute lymphoblastic leukemia, so the T cells may come from the graft donor. CDR3s include the opening cysteine and the closing phenylalanine or tryptophan. The D gene is left open where the match is weak. A row's size may be missing; if present it is once, few, many or a size class.

d_call	v_call	j_call	clone_size	cdr3_nt	cdr3_aa
TRBD2	TRBV7-6	TRBJ2-3	many	TGTGCCAGCAGCTTTCTCGGGGGTGCGGGAGTTGCAGATACGCAGTATTTT	CASSFLGGAGVADTQYF
.	TRBV29-1	TRBJ2-1	.	TGCAGCGTTAGGGAGACCCCATACAATGAGCGTTTCTTC	CSVRETPYNERFF
TRBD2	TRBV4-1	TRBJ2-7	few	TGCGCCAGCAGCCAAGAGGTGGCTCTTCATCGAAAATTTAGCGGGAGATCCTACGAGCAGTACTTC	CASSQEVALHRKFSGRSYEQYF
.	TRBV6-4	TRBJ2-2	.	TGTGCCAGCAGTCCACAGCCGAACACCGGGGAGCTGTTTTTT	CASSPQPNTGELFF
TRBD1	TRBV7-9	TRBJ1-4	few	TGTGCCAGCAGCTTACGACAGGGTGGAAATGAAAAACTGTTTTTT	CASSLRQGGNEKLFF
TRBD2	TRBV6-2/TRBV6-3	TRBJ2-1	.	TGTGCCAGCAGTTACTCCACGCCGGGACTATGGAAGTCATCCTACAATGAGCAGTTCTTC	CASSYSTPGLWKSSYNEQFF
.	TRBV12-3/TRBV12-4	TRBJ2-5	many	TGTGCCAGCAGTTTGGTAGGGGCGAGCCAAGAGACCCAGTACTTC	CASSLVGASQETQYF
TRBD2	TRBV4-3	TRBJ2-3	.	TGCGCCAGCAGCCAATTACTAGCGGAATCCCGAGATACGCAGTATTTT	CASSQLLAESRDTQYF
.	TRBV7-2	TRBJ2-1	.	TGTGCCAGCAGCCGAAGAGACTACAATGAGCAGTTCTTC	CASSRRDYNEQFF
TRBD1	TRBV4-2	TRBJ2-7	many	TGTGCCAGCAGCCAAGAACAGGGGGGCCACGAGCAGTACTTC	CASSQEQGGHEQYF
.	TRBV10-3	TRBJ1-5	few	TGTGCCCCTGTAGACGGACATAGCAATCAGCCCCAGCATTTT	CAPVDGHSNQPQHF
TRBD1	TRBV6-5	TRBJ2-7	many	TGTGCCAGCAGTTCGACCAGACAGGGATCTTGGGAGCAGTACTTC	CASSSTRQGSWEQYF
TRBD1	TRBV6-2/TRBV6-3	TRBJ2-2	.	TGTGCCAGCAGTTACGACAGGGAGCAGATCGGGGAGCTGTTTTTT	CASSYDREQIGELFF
.	TRBV25-1	TRBJ1-1	few	TGTGCCAGCAGTGAATCGGTAGCGAGAGGGATGAACACTGAAGCTTTCTTT	CASSESVARGMNTEAFF
TRBD1	TRBV9	TRBJ2-1	many	TGTGCCAGCAGCCAAACCGGGACAGGGGTCACTAATGAGCAGTTCTTC	CASSQTGTGVTNEQFF
.	TRBV5-1	TRBJ1-6	.	TGCGCCAGCAGCTTTGCAGGGGAGGGCTTCCTCCACTTT	CASSFAGEGFLHF
.	TRBV29-1	TRBJ2-1	.	TGCAGCGTTTTCAGCGACCGAGGGAATGAGCAGTTCTTC	CSVFSDRGNEQFF
.	TRBV4-1	TRBJ2-3	.	TGCGCCAGCAGCCAACCTCCGGGGAACGGGATCAACACAGATACGCAGTATTTT	CASSQPPGNGINTDTQYF
.	TRBV28	TRBJ1-1	few	TGTGCCAGCAGTCCTCCACAGGGTTGGAACACTGAAGCTTTCTTT	CASSPPQGWNTEAFF
TRBD2	TRBV27	TRBJ2-1	.	TGTGCCAGCAGTTCCTTAGCGGGAGGGTACTACAATGAGCAGTTCTTC	CASSSLAGGYYNEQFF
TRBD2	TRBV12-3/TRBV12-4	TRBJ2-1	many	TGTGCCAGCAGTTCGGGACTAGCGGACAATGAGCAGTTCTTC	CASSSGLADNEQFF
.	TRBV2	TRBJ2-1	few	TGTGCCAGCCTCTCAAGGGGCAGTGAGCAGTTCTTC	CASLSRGSEQFF
TRBD1	TRBV4-2	TRBJ1-4	.	TGTGCCAGCAGCCAAGGAGGAGGGGGCGAGGAAAAACTGTTTTTT	CASSQGGGGEEKLFF
TRBD2	TRBV4-3	TRBJ2-1	.	TGCGCCAGCAGCCAAGGAAGCGGGAGGGCCTGGGAGCAGTTCTTC	CASSQGSGRAWEQFF
TRBD1	TRBV29-1	TRBJ1-2	.	TGCAGCGTTTGGACAGGATTTAACTATGGCTACACCTTC	CSVWTGFNYGYTF
.	TRBV5-1	TRBJ2-7	few	TGCGCCAGCAGCCAGGACCACTACGAGCAGTACTTC	CASSQDHYEQYF
TRBD2	TRBV20-1	TRBJ2-3	.	TGCAGTGCTAGAGATCCCTGGCGGGAGCGGGAACCCGATACGCAGTATTTT	CSARDPWREREPDTQYF
TRBD1	TRBV5-1	TRBJ1-1	many	TGCGCCAGCAGCCCTCGGGAGGAGGGGGCGGCTTTCTTT	CASSPREEGAAFF
.	TRBV11-2	TRBJ2-3	.	TGTGCCAGCAGCTTAGAGATGGGTCGGGTATCTAGCACAGATACGCAGTATTTT	CASSLEMGRVSSTDTQYF
TRBD2	TRBV20-1	TRBJ2-5	.	TGCAGTGCCCCTCAATGGCTAGCGGGTCAAGAGACCCAGTACTTC	CSAPQWLAGQETQYF
.	TRBV6-5	TRBJ2-1	.	TGTGCCAGCAGCCGGTCGGGAGATGAGCAGTTCTTC	CASSRSGDEQFF
.	TRBV4-3	TRBJ2-1	.	TGCGCCAGCAGCCAAGAAGGTGGGTCTTACAATGAGCAGTTCTTC	CASSQEGGSYNEQFF
.	TRBV4-3	TRBJ1-5	few	TGCGCCAGCAGCCAAGACAGCTTCTTACAGCCCCAGCATTTT	CASSQDSFLQPQHF
.	TRBV4-1	TRBJ2-1	many	TGCGCCAGCAGCCATCCCGCTGGCGGCAATGAGCAGTTCTTC	CASSHPAGGNEQFF
.	TRBV7-8	TRBJ2-1	few	TGTGCCAGCAGCTTTATAGCGGACCGCCCTACGTCGCTCTACAATGAGCAGTTCTTC	CASSFIADRPTSLYNEQFF
.	TRBV29-1	TRBJ2-7	many	TGCAGCGTTGAAGTCCGGGGAGGTGCGGGCGAGCAGTACTTC	CSVEVRGGAGEQYF
TRBD2	TRBV28	TRBJ2-1	.	TGTGCCAGCAGTTTACTAGCGGGACTCAATGAGCAGTTCTTC	CASSLLAGLNEQFF
.	TRBV10-2	TRBJ2-1	.	TGCGCCAGCATGGGATTAGGGTCCTACAATGAGCAGTTCTTC	CASMGLGSYNEQFF
TRBD2	TRBV4-3	TRBJ2-6	few	TGCGCCAGCAGCCAACGAGCGGGAAGCTCCCTTATGGCCAACGTCCTGACTTTC	CASSQRAGSSLMANVLTF
TRBD1	TRBV28	TRBJ1-2	many	TGTGCCAGCCAATCGCCGGGACAGGGGGCCGCGGGGTATGGCTACACCTTC	CASQSPGQGAAGYGYTF
.	TRBV24-1	TRBJ2-5	few	TGTGCCACCAGTGATGGCGGGCGAGAGACCCAGTACTTC	CATSDGGRETQYF
TRBD1	TRBV20-1	TRBJ1-5	.	TGCAGTGCTAAATCTCCAGGGGGCGCAGACCAGCCCCAGCATTTT	CSAKSPGGADQPQHF
TRBD2	TRBV6-1	TRBJ2-2	.	TGTGCCAGCAGCAAACTAGCGGGAGGGCCGGGCACCGGGGAGCTGTTTTTT	CASSKLAGGPGTGELFF
.	TRBV4-2	TRBJ2-1	.	TGTGCCAGCAGCCAAGGGGGCCTAGCCGGCTCCTACAATGAGCAGTTCTTC	CASSQGGLAGSYNEQFF